The 20 T cell receptor beta chains below all came from one sample that was sequenced in a study of CD8 T cells in Susac syndrome. Reverse transcription of about 0.5 to 1 ug RNA used random hexamers. MiXCR, run by TCRdb on the immunoSEQ multiplex PCR reads, gives a single entry per CDR3 protein. This table holds 70,000 or so distinct CDR3 sequences, 95% found once. The sequencing sample was made of CD8+ T cells from PBMCs. The receptors here all came from a human donor in good health.

CDR3 DNA: TGTGCCAGCAGCTTCGGGGCAAGCAATCAGCCCCAGCATTTT. It yields the protein CASSFGASNQPQHF. V is TRBV5-6 and J is TRBJ1-5, with D perhaps matching TRBD1 (5 bases). The V gene's germline CDR1 is SGHDT and CDR2 YYEEEE. Trimming shortened V by 2 bases and J by 1 base, and 7 bases separated the two germline ends. This CDR3 is 14 amino acids long.

V usage is TRBV13 and J usage is TRBJ1-1; 7 bases map to TRBD1. The ends lost 5 bases at V and 0 bases at J; junction bases unmatched: 12. The CDR3 sequence is 17 residues long. Germline-derived CDR1 and CDR2 are PRHDT and FYEKMQ (reference sequence). The CDR3 bases are TGTGCCAGCAGCCGAAGGAGTACAGGGGATGTGAACACTGAAGCTTTCTTT. As protein: CASSRRSTGDVNTEAFF.

The rearrangement joins TRBV12-3 or TRBV12-4 to TRBJ1-6; no definite D call. The CDR3 consists of 11 residues. Trimming stripped 4 bases from V and 7 bases from J, with 2 bases between. CDR3 coding DNA: TGTGCCAGCAGTTCCAATTCACCCCTCCACTTT. It encodes CASSSNSPLHF.

As concerns this clonotype: One end of the junction does not line up with germline, which may come from a read error. The rearrangement uses TRBV7-7 and TRBJ2-3; unclear D gene. CDR3 length equals 13 residues. CDR1 is SSHAT and CDR2 is FNYEAQ in the germline V gene (reference sequence). The CDR3 reads CASSLDPTDTQYF. The CDR3 DNA reads as TGTGCTAGCAGCTTAGACCCGACGGATACGCAGTATTTT.

The chain is built from TRBV29-1 and TRBJ2-1; D not resolved. The germline V gene has CDR1 SQVTM and CDR2 ANQGSEA. Trimming left V 0 bases short and J 4 bases short, with 13 bases between. The CDR3 has 15 residues. In DNA, the CDR3 is TGCAGCGTTGAAGATCCGGGCGTAGGTTACAATGAGCAGTTCTTC. Translating gives CSVEDPGVGYNEQFF.

The chain recombines TRBV4-1 with TRBJ2-5, with TRBD1 matching 7 bases. Losses at the gene ends were 5 bases for V and 3 bases for J; bases not matched to a gene: 6. This CDR3 is built from 14 residues. Germline V gene lookup returns CDR1 MGHRA and CDR2 YSYEKL. The CDR3 region is CASSYRQGEETQYF. The CDR3 DNA is TGCGCCAGCAGCTATCGACAGGGCGAAGAGACCCAGTACTTC.

The chain carries TRBV30 and TRBJ2-1; D perhaps matches TRBD1 (6 bases). CDR1 and CDR2 from the germline V gene are GTSNPN and SVGIG (reference sequence). The CDR3 sequence is 12 residues long. V was trimmed by 3 bases and J by 7 bases, leaving 10 bases between them. The CDR3 protein is CAWSTGTNEQFF. CDR3 bases: TGTGCCTGGAGCACCGGGACAAATGAGCAGTTCTTC.

This chain uses TRBV6-6 with TRBJ1-5, with unresolved D. V was cut by 2 bases and J by 3 bases, with 11 bases left in between. Germline lookup yields CDR1 MNHNY and CDR2 SVGAGI (reference sequence). This CDR3 comprises 15 residues. CDR3: CASSYEQLSNQPQHF. CDR3 nucleotide sequence: TGTGCCAGCAGTTACGAACAGCTTTCCAATCAGCCCCAGCATTTT.

The chain employs TRBV7-3 and TRBJ1-1; D is perhaps TRBD1 (6 bases). This CDR3 is built from 13 residues. V dropped 2 bases and J dropped 6 bases, with 10 bases sitting between them. The germline gives CDR1 SGHTA, CDR2 FQGTGA. CDR3 sequence: CASSLGGASEAFF. The CDR3 DNA sequence: TGTGCCAGCAGCTTAGGGGGGGCCTCTGAAGCTTTCTTT.

The chain uses TRBV4-1 and TRBJ2-2; 7 nucleotides match TRBD1. The length of the CDR3 is 15 residues. The ends lost 5 bases at V and 4 bases at J; junction bases unmatched: 7. Germline values: CDR1 MGHRA, CDR2 YSYEKL. CDR3 residues: CASSYLDRATGELFF. The CDR3 nucleotides read TGCGCCAGCAGCTATTTAGACAGGGCCACCGGGGAGCTGTTTTTT.

The gene calls are TRBV7-9 and TRBJ1-2; D gene uncertain. Germline loops: CDR1 SEHNR, CDR2 FQNEAQ (reference sequence). Deletions cut 5 bases from V and 4 bases from J, with 14 bases between. The CDR3 has 14 amino acids. CDR3 sequence: CASSPKTVGYGYTF. CDR3 in DNA: TGTGCCAGCAGCCCAAAGACCGTGGGCTATGGCTACACCTTC.

V usage is TRBV7-6 and J usage is TRBJ2-7; 12 positions agree with TRBD2. CDR3 length: 16 amino acids. Germline trimming cut 5 bases from V and 0 bases from J; bases unmatched to any gene: 5. CDR1 is SGHVS, CDR2 FNYEAQ, per germline. The CDR3 DNA sequence: TGTGCCAGCAGCCAACTAGCGGGGGGCCGCTCCTACGAGCAGTACTTC. It is translated as CASSQLAGGRSYEQYF.

This rearrangement joins TRBV29-1 to TRBJ1-2; the match to TRBD1 covers 7 bases. V lost 7 bases to trimming and J lost 0 bases; unmatched junction nucleotides: 14. The CDR3 has 16 residues. CDR1 is SQVTM and CDR2 is ANQGSEA in the germline V gene. The DNA of the CDR3 is TGCAGCGCCCAAACCCCGGGACAGACTACTAACTATGGCTACACCTTC. It yields the protein CSAQTPGQTTNYGYTF.

DNA of the CDR3: TGTGCCAGCAGCGTAGAAGGGGGGGGCAGGGGGAACACTGAAGCTTTCTTT. Translation gives CASSVEGGGRGNTEAFF. J is TRBJ1-1 and V is TRBV9, with D possibly being TRBD1 (6 bases). Per germline, CDR1 SGDLS and CDR2 YYNGEE. V lost 0 bases, J lost 1 base, and 16 bases lay in between. This CDR3 contains 17 residues.

This sequence joins TRBV4-1 and TRBJ1-4, with 7 bases fitting TRBD1. Germline V gene lookup returns CDR1 MGHRA and CDR2 YSYEKL. CDR3 length equals 16 residues. V lost 4 bases and J lost 4; bases outside the gene matches: 9. Written as DNA, the CDR3 is TGCGCCAGCAGCCTGGAATCCGGGACAGTTAATGAAAAACTGTTTTTT. Protein: CASSLESGTVNEKLFF.

The V and J genes are TRBV27 and TRBJ1-2, with 11 positions matching TRBD1. Trimming removed 5 bases from V and 4 bases from J; junction bases left unmatched: 6. Germline CDR1 and CDR2: MNHEY and SMNVEV (reference sequence). The CDR3 contains 15 residues. The CDR3 nucleotides read TGTGCCAGCAGTCCGCGGACAGGGGGCGCCTATGGCTACACCTTC. Its protein is CASSPRTGGAYGYTF.

The chain employs TRBV7-2 and TRBJ2-3, with 8 bases aligning to TRBD2. The CDR3 is 17 amino acids. J lost 4 bases, V lost 0 bases, and 9 bases had no gene match. The V gene's germline CDR1 is SGHTA and CDR2 FQGNSA. The CDR3 region has the DNA TGTGCCAGCAGCTTAGCCGCCAGCGGGGGACGCGCAGATACGCAGTATTTT. It specifies CASSLAASGGRADTQYF.

The V gene is TRBV28, the J gene TRBJ1-6, with 9 bases matching TRBD1. The CDR3 totals 14 residues. The germline V gene has CDR1 MDHEN and CDR2 SYDVKM. The J segment lost 8 bases and the V segment lost 5 bases, leaving 4 bases of the junction unmatched. CDR3 nucleotides: TGTGCCAGCAGTATGACAGGGGGATATTCACCCCTCCACTTT. Its protein is CASSMTGGYSPLHF.

The genes are TRBV7-9 and TRBJ1-5; 7 nucleotides align to TRBD1. CDR1 is SEHNR and CDR2 is FQNEAQ in the germline V gene (reference sequence). J lost 5 bases, V lost 3 bases, and 4 bases had no gene match. The CDR3 has 14 residues. CDR3 DNA: TGTGCCAGCAGCTTCGGACAGGATGATCAGCCCCAGCATTTT. This gives the protein CASSFGQDDQPQHF.

The gene calls are TRBV6-5 and TRBJ2-5; 7 nucleotides align to TRBD2. Per germline, CDR1 MNHEY and CDR2 SVGAGI. Germline trimming cut 8 bases from V and 5 bases from J; bases unmatched to any gene: 5. This CDR3 contains 12 residues. This CDR3 reads CASRAGDETQYF. In DNA, the CDR3 is TGTGCCAGCCGGGCGGGGGATGAGACCCAGTACTTC.